The clone carrying this T cell receptor (beta chain) was detected only once. Its cognate antigen is unknown. The record originates from a study of PD-1 blockade in classical Hodgkin lymphoma. Study overall: Patients had nivolumab dosed at 3 mg/kg, delivered intravenously every 2 weeks.

After autologous stem cell transplantation all patients relapsed, and prior brentuximab vedotin exposure differed between cohorts. Repertoires were generated with immunoSEQ multiplex PCR, while TCRdb's copy carries only in-frame clones and drops some. The sample consists of 13,000 or so clones, 92% of them appearing once. Findings and caveats of the study: CD4+ TCR diversity, unlike CD8+, rose significantly by C4D1. Whoever responded completely had baseline diversity much like that seen in newly diagnosed patients.

V shed 5 bases and J shed 3 bases, with 10 bases lying between them. This CDR3 is 13 amino acids long. CDR1 is LNHDA and CDR2 is SQIVND in the germline V gene (reference sequence). This sequence originates from a human donor with classical Hodgkin lymphoma. The starting material was peripheral blood mononuclear cells (PBMCs), obtained at baseline. This rearrangement joins TRBV19 to TRBJ1-1; D not resolved. The CDR3 loop reads CASSDPPHTEAFF. CDR3 coding DNA: TGTGCCAGTAGTGACCCACCCCACACTGAAGCTTTCTTT.